The clone carrying this T cell receptor beta chain was counted a few times. Its antigen remains unidentified. Sequencing used immunoSEQ multiplex PCR; TCRdb keeps in-frame clones, though not all of them. In the table there are 35,000 or so clones, about 80% of which are singletons. Time point specified: peripheral blood 6 weeks after treatment start. The V gene lost 4 bases and the J gene lost 9 bases, with 10 bases spanning the gap. CDR3 length equals 11 residues. Germline V gene sequence: CDR1 SGHRS, CDR2 YFSETQ. The data were obtained in a study of PD-L1 blockade in urothelial cancer. Study results and limitations: Durable benefit accompanied greater 3-week expansion of tumor-associated blood clones.

This chain links TRBV5-1 with TRBJ1-2; D is possibly TRBD1 (5 bases). This receptor was identified in a man aged 35 to 55 with urothelial cancer. Source: PBMCs, taken around atezolizumab (anti-PD-L1) treatment. CDR3 DNA: TGCGCCAGCAGCGGAGACAGTCGCTACACCTTC. It yields the protein CASSGDSRYTF. Combining the CDR3 with reference TRBV5-1 and TRBJ1-2 gives the whole variable domain KAGVTQTPRYLIKTRGQQVTLSCSPISGHRSVSWYQQTPGQGLQFLFEYFSETQRNKGNFPGRFSGRQFSNSRSEMNVSTLELGDSALYLCASSGDSRYTFGSGTRLTVV.